These T cell receptor beta chains were read from a single sample in a study of T cell responses to AZD1222 COVID-19 vaccine. Produced via immunoSEQ multiplex PCR; TCRdb's table is partial and in-frame only. The sample carries 90,000 to 120,000 clones, just over 85% recorded once. The sequencing here drew on peripheral blood, taken on day 0 of AZD1222 vaccination. Source of these receptors: an adult in good health. CDR3s include the opening cysteine and the closing phenylalanine or tryptophan. The order of the fields is D gene, V gene, J gene, clone size, CDR3 protein, CDR3 DNA. The D gene is left open where the match is weak. Rows give clone size only sometimes, using once, few, many, or a class for an expanded clone.

d_gene: .; v_gene: TRBV21-1; j_gene: TRBJ2-7; abundance: .; CDR3aa: CASSKCTIPRDGAYEQYF; CDR3nt: TGTGCCAGCAGCAAATGTACGATTCCGAGGGACGGAGCCTACGAGCAGTACTTC
d_gene: .; v_gene: TRBV4-3; j_gene: TRBJ2-2; abundance: .; CDR3aa: CASSQDTPNTGELFF; CDR3nt: TGCGCCAGCAGCCAAGATACCCCGAACACCGGGGAGCTGTTTTTT
d_gene: .; v_gene: TRBV18; j_gene: TRBJ2-2; abundance: .; CDR3aa: CASSSEELFF; CDR3nt: TGTGCCAGCTCCTCCGAGGAGCTGTTTTTT
d_gene: .; v_gene: TRBV15; j_gene: TRBJ1-1; abundance: .; CDR3aa: CATSTNLAGSGTEAFF; CDR3nt: TGTGCCACCAGCACTAATCTAGCGGGGAGTGGGACTGAAGCTTTCTTT
d_gene: TRBD1; v_gene: TRBV7-9; j_gene: TRBJ2-3; abundance: once; CDR3aa: CASSFPGQGIYTQYF; CDR3nt: TGTGCCAGCAGCTTCCCGGGACAGGGTATCTATACGCAGTATTTT
d_gene: .; v_gene: TRBV29-1; j_gene: TRBJ2-3; abundance: .; CDR3aa: CSVDEGTQYF; CDR3nt: TGCAGCGTTGACGAGGGTACGCAGTATTTT
d_gene: TRBD2; v_gene: TRBV7-3; j_gene: TRBJ2-1; abundance: .; CDR3aa: CASSFLAGGRDEQFF; CDR3nt: TGTGCCAGCAGCTTTTTAGCGGGGGGGCGAGATGAGCAGTTCTTC
d_gene: .; v_gene: TRBV18; j_gene: TRBJ2-5; abundance: few; CDR3aa: CASSPSPGAGETQYF; CDR3nt: TGTGCCAGCTCACCGAGTCCGGGGGCAGGAGAGACCCAGTACTTC
d_gene: TRBD1; v_gene: TRBV18; j_gene: TRBJ1-5; abundance: .; CDR3aa: CASSPDRGVNQPQHF; CDR3nt: TGTGCCAGCTCACCAGACAGGGGGGTCAATCAGCCCCAGCATTTT
d_gene: .; v_gene: TRBV19; j_gene: TRBJ2-5; abundance: .; CDR3aa: CASSIGDRGAQETQYF; CDR3nt: TGTGCCAGTAGTATAGGGGACCGGGGGGCCCAAGAGACCCAGTACTTC
d_gene: .; v_gene: TRBV7-2; j_gene: TRBJ1-3; abundance: few; CDR3aa: CASTASDTIYF; CDR3nt: TGTGCCAGCACCGCTTCGGACACCATATATTTT
d_gene: .; v_gene: TRBV2; j_gene: TRBJ2-3; abundance: once; CDR3aa: CASSDLKTDTQYF; CDR3nt: TGTGCCAGCAGTGACTTAAAAACAGATACGCAGTATTTT
d_gene: .; v_gene: TRBV10-3; j_gene: TRBJ1-1; abundance: .; CDR3aa: CAISGGGNTEAFF; CDR3nt: TGTGCCATCAGTGGGGGGGGGAACACTGAAGCTTTCTTT
d_gene: TRBD1; v_gene: TRBV5-1; j_gene: TRBJ1-4; abundance: .; CDR3aa: CASRTGSGEKLFF; CDR3nt: TGCGCCAGCAGGACAGGGTCTGGGGAAAAACTGTTTTTT
d_gene: TRBD1; v_gene: TRBV5-1; j_gene: TRBJ1-1; abundance: .; CDR3aa: CASSERSGTGDGAFF; CDR3nt: TGCGCCAGCAGCGAAAGATCCGGGACAGGGGATGGCGCTTTCTTT
d_gene: .; v_gene: TRBV19; j_gene: TRBJ1-3; abundance: .; CDR3aa: CASTRGSSGNTIYF; CDR3nt: TGTGCCAGTACCCGCGGTAGCTCTGGAAACACCATATATTTT
d_gene: .; v_gene: TRBV18; j_gene: TRBJ1-4; abundance: once; CDR3aa: CASSPQEVGEKLFF; CDR3nt: TGTGCCAGCTCCCCCCAGGAAGTTGGTGAAAAACTGTTTTTT
d_gene: .; v_gene: TRBV5-5; j_gene: TRBJ2-2; abundance: few; CDR3aa: CASSLGGENTGELFF; CDR3nt: TGTGCCAGCAGCTTGGGCGGGGAGAACACCGGGGAGCTGTTTTTT
d_gene: .; v_gene: TRBV6-5; j_gene: TRBJ1-1; abundance: .; CDR3aa: CASSYRQTEAFF; CDR3nt: TGTGCCAGCAGTTATCGGCAAACTGAAGCTTTCTTT
d_gene: TRBD1; v_gene: TRBV5-1; j_gene: TRBJ2-1; abundance: .; CDR3aa: CASHTGTGAYNEQFF; CDR3nt: TGCGCCAGCCATACCGGGACAGGGGCTTACAATGAGCAGTTCTTC
d_gene: TRBD2; v_gene: TRBV13; j_gene: TRBJ2-2; abundance: .; CDR3aa: CASSLGLAGNTGELFF; CDR3nt: TGTGCCAGCAGCTTAGGACTAGCGGGGAATACCGGGGAGCTGTTTTTT
d_gene: .; v_gene: TRBV28; j_gene: TRBJ1-1; abundance: .; CDR3aa: CASSFSWGTEAFF; CDR3nt: TGTGCCAGCAGTTTTTCCTGGGGGACTGAAGCTTTCTTT
d_gene: TRBD1; v_gene: TRBV29-1; j_gene: TRBJ2-5; abundance: .; CDR3aa: CSVYRGQGETQYF; CDR3nt: TGCAGCGTCTACAGGGGGCAAGGAGAGACCCAGTACTTC
d_gene: TRBD1; v_gene: TRBV12-3/TRBV12-4; j_gene: TRBJ1-1; abundance: .; CDR3aa: CASSFRDRAEAFF; CDR3nt: TGTGCCAGCAGTTTCCGCGACAGGGCTGAAGCTTTCTTT
d_gene: TRBD1; v_gene: TRBV11-2; j_gene: TRBJ1-3; abundance: .; CDR3aa: CASSTRDRGAPSSGNTIYF; CDR3nt: TGTGCCAGCAGCACACGGGACAGGGGGGCCCCGAGCTCTGGAAACACCATATATTTT
d_gene: .; v_gene: TRBV28; j_gene: TRBJ1-6; abundance: .; CDR3aa: CASSPPGGPLHF; CDR3nt: TGTGCCAGCAGTCCACCGGGCGGTCCCCTCCACTTT
d_gene: .; v_gene: TRBV7-2; j_gene: TRBJ1-2; abundance: .; CDR3aa: CASSLTLGTSFLYGYTF; CDR3nt: TGTGCCAGCAGCTTAACTCTAGGGACATCTTTTCTCTATGGCTACACCTTC
d_gene: .; v_gene: TRBV3-1/TRBV3-2; j_gene: TRBJ2-1; abundance: .; CDR3aa: CASSQAPQSYNEQFF; CDR3nt: TGTGCCAGCAGCCAAGCCCCGCAGTCGTACAATGAGCAGTTCTTC